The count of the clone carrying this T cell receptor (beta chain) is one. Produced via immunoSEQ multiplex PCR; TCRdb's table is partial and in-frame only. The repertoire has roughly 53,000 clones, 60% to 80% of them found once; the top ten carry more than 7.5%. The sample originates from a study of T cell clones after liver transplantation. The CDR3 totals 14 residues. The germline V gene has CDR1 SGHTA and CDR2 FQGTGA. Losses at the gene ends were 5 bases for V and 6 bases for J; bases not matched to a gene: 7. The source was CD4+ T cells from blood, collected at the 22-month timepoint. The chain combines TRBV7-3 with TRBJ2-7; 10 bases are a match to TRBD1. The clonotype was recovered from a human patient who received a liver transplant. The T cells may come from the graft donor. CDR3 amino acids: CASSQDRGEREQYF. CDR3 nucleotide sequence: TGTGCCAGCAGCCAGGACAGGGGGGAGCGCGAGCAGTACTTC.